The entry below gives a single T cell receptor beta chain sequence along with its context. Its antigen is undetermined. RNA transcripts served as the template for amplifying TCR beta CDR3 regions. The HTBI primer set was used in a first-round RT-PCR of the TCR CDR3. TCRdb reanalysed the multiplex PCR reads using MiXCR and keeps one entry per CDR3 protein. Altogether under 650,000 distinct CDR3 sequences are present, roughly 16% being singletons, with the ten largest covering less than 4.5%. This record belongs to a study of T cells in Graves' hyperthyroidism and ophthalmopathy. Overall study: Peripheral blood samples were taken at initial diagnosis, prior to any treatment. Study-level points and caveats: Most expanded thyroid clonotypes above 0.001 also appeared in blood.

The study defined stable Graves' hyperthyroidism as no ophthalmopathy progression within 18 months. Each patient was aged 18 to 65 and had newly diagnosed hyperthyroidism of under 2 months' duration. Trimming stripped 3 bases from V and 3 bases from J, with 9 bases between. Looked up from germline, CDR1 is SNHLY and CDR2 is FYNNEI. This CDR3 contains 14 residues. V and J are TRBV2 and TRBJ1-5, with no clear D. The receptor was derived from a woman between 25 and 40 years old with Graves' hyperthyroidism. Specimen: blood. The DNA of the CDR3 is TGTGCCAGCAGTGACTTCTTCACCAATCAGCCCCAGCATTTT. It encodes CASSDFFTNQPQHF.